This note documents a single T cell receptor beta chain sequence. This clone occurred once. Its antigen target is currently unknown. Base qualities are not provided; no much larger clone lies one nucleotide away. The sample comes from a study of blood T cell repertoires in COVID-19 (dated by TCRdb to about 2020). Regarding the complete study: Samples from collaborators originated in the United States, Italy and Spain and spanned both the acute and convalescent phases of COVID-19. A freely available public database, intended as a resource for researchers studying the immune response to SARS-CoV-2, is where the repertoires were released. Samples were obtained from the ongoing ImmuneRACE study (first 160 participants) and from 1,200 or so subjects provided by 6 global collaborators. Where available, HLA class I and class II types were obtained from metadata supplied by the sample provider rather than from assay-based typing. The sample metadata nearly always contained a de-identified subject ID, COVID-19 status, age in years and sex. Deeply sampled blood TCRbeta repertoires from subjects exposed to, actively infected with, or recovered from COVID-19 were included in the dataset. The material from the prospective study consisted of cDNA or gDNA derived from T cells, B-cell-depleted T cells, or PBMCs.

The immunoSEQ Assay, a bias-controlled multiplex PCR, was used to amplify TCRbeta CDR3 regions from genomic DNA. The authors processed their data as follows. Nucleated cell counts per sample were estimated from amplification of reference gene primers within the assay. To quantify the absolute abundance of each unique TCRbeta CDR3 rearrangement, sequence reads were collapsed and filtered. Productive Simpson clonality was computed per sample as the square root of Simpson's diversity index over productive rearrangements. TCRdb provides this immuneACCESS table in a form limited to in-frame rearrangements. Some clones are lacking; in checked studies, under half of them reflect an unresolved V gene, and why the rest are absent is not known. That table is the source of V, J and clone size, and D and trimming were worked out from the DNA. Recorded for this sample are roughly 300,000 clones; about 90% of them occurred a single time. 5.5% to 6% of the sample belongs to the ten largest clones.

Enrolling through a virtual design, the prospective study's participants ranged in age from roughly 18 to 89 years and lived across approximately 25 United States geographic areas. In the prospective study, cohorts were assigned on the basis of participant-reported clinical history obtained from a screening survey and a study questionnaire. Recovered participants in ImmuneRACE Cohort 3 were defined by two consecutive negative NP/OP PCR tests, clearance by a healthcare professional, or resolution of symptoms. In the prospective study, mobile phlebotomists collected whole blood, serum and a nasopharyngeal or oropharyngeal swab from each participant. Prospective study participants could optionally give additional blood draws and questionnaires over a roughly 2-month period. Before DNA extraction, blood samples from the prospective study were shipped at room temperature or frozen. Overall results and qualifications from the work: The quantity of clinical and demographic metadata differed by source and by participant and was supplied without curation.

CDR3 length: 13 amino acids, cysteine to phenylalanine. Only CDR3 DNA is held: 39 bases, read in frame from base 1. The V end loses 2 bases and the J end loses 5 bases, and a stretch of 7 bases separates them. Reading the germline V gene gives CDR1 ENHRY and CDR2 SYGVKD. This sequence originates from a woman aged 25 to 39 who had recovered from COVID-19. The chain links TRBV10-3 with TRBJ2-1; the D gene is perhaps TRBD2, on 5 matching bases. Sequences were obtained from PBMCs or T cells enriched from blood (not recorded which). The CDR3 reads CAISERRDNEQFF. Read as DNA, the sequence is TGTGCCATCAGTGAGCGGCGGGACAATGAGCAGTTCTTC.